Listed below are T cell receptor beta chains from one sample, sequenced in a study of shared clonotypes between healthy human individuals. Using immunoSEQ multiplex PCR, the repertoire was profiled, and TCRdb retains in-frame clones only, with some absent. Of millions of clones listed, approximately 92% are singletons. The sequenced sample was naive CD4+ T cells sorted from blood. The receptors derive from a man younger than 30 in good health. CDR3s include the opening cysteine and the closing phenylalanine or tryptophan. The order of the fields is V gene, clone size, J gene, D gene, CDR3 DNA, CDR3 protein. A D gene is named only where the DNA matches it firmly. Expanded clones are given a class, and other clones once, few, many or no size at all.

TRBV9	.	TRBJ2-3	TRBD2	TGTGCCAGCAGCGTAGGAGCGGGGGAGGCGCAGTATTTT	CASSVGAGEAQYF
TRBV5-4	.	TRBJ1-1	.	TGTGCCAGCAGTATTGACAGGAACACTGAAGCTTTCTTT	CASSIDRNTEAFF
TRBV11-2	.	TRBJ2-6	.	TGTGCCAGCAGCTTAGAGGTTGCGCCTGGGGCCAACGTCCTGACTTTC	CASSLEVAPGANVLTF
TRBV5-1	.	TRBJ1-2	.	TGCGCCAGCAGCGCGAGACCAGGTTTCTGGGGCACCTTC	CASSARPGFWGTF
TRBV10-3	.	TRBJ2-3	TRBD2	TGTGCCATCACTAGTACGGGACTAGCGGGAGATACGCAGTATTTT	CAITSTGLAGDTQYF
TRBV6-6	once	TRBJ1-1	.	TGTGCCAGCAGTTACGAGTCTCGGACTGAAGCTTTCTTT	CASSYESRTEAFF
TRBV27	.	TRBJ2-1	.	TGTGCCAGCAGTTCCGTCAGGGGACTCAACTACAATGAGCAGTTCTTC	CASSSVRGLNYNEQFF
TRBV4-2	.	TRBJ2-1	TRBD2	TGTGCCAGCAGCCAAGATAGCGGGGGGGCCACGTCCTACAATGAGCAGTTCTTC	CASSQDSGGATSYNEQFF
TRBV28	.	TRBJ2-7	.	TGTGCCAGCAGTTTACTCGGCGGGGAGCAGTACTTC	CASSLLGGEQYF
TRBV7-9	.	TRBJ2-3	.	TGTGCCAGCAGCCCAGGGGAGACGGGCACAGATACGCAGTATTTT	CASSPGETGTDTQYF
TRBV7-3	.	TRBJ1-1	TRBD1	TGTGCCAGCAGCGATACAGGGGACACTGAAGCTTTCTTT	CASSDTGDTEAFF
TRBV19	.	TRBJ2-2	TRBD2	TGTGCCAGCACCTCTAGCGGGGGGAACACCGGGGAGCTGTTTTTT	CASTSSGGNTGELFF
TRBV9	.	TRBJ1-6	.	TGTGCCAGCAGCGTAAGCGCCAGTAGGGGACAAAGCTCCTATAATTCACCCCTCCACTTT	CASSVSASRGQSSYNSPLHF
TRBV6-5	.	TRBJ1-6	TRBD1	TGTGCCAGCAGTTATGGCGCGGGACAGGGGGTTTCACCCCTCCACTTT	CASSYGAGQGVSPLHF
TRBV5-6	.	TRBJ2-4	TRBD1	TGTGCCAGCAGCTTCTATAGGGACAGGTTAGCCAAAAACATTCAGTACTTC	CASSFYRDRLAKNIQYF
TRBV9	once	TRBJ1-5	.	TGTGCCAGCAGCCCAGGGGTTTTCGGCAATCAGCCCCAGCATTTT	CASSPGVFGNQPQHF
TRBV7-2	.	TRBJ2-2	.	TGTGCCAGCAGCCCCAGGGTTTCTAACACCGGGGAGCTGTTTTTT	CASSPRVSNTGELFF
TRBV30	.	TRBJ2-1	TRBD1	TGTGCCTGGAGTGTACGCAGGGGGTACTACAATGAGCAGTTCTTC	CAWSVRRGYYNEQFF
TRBV6-1	.	TRBJ2-3	TRBD2	TGTGCCAGCCACAGCGGGGGGTCCCCAGATACGCAGTATTTT	CASHSGGSPDTQYF
TRBV4-1	.	TRBJ2-7	TRBD1	TGCGCCAGCAGCCAAGATGGCCAGGGGGCCACCGGGTACTTC	CASSQDGQGATGYF
TRBV6-5	.	TRBJ2-7	TRBD2	TGTGCCAGCAGGCCCGGGACTAGCTCCTACGAGCAGTACTTC	CASRPGTSSYEQYF
TRBV4-1	.	TRBJ2-5	TRBD2	TGCGCCAGCAGCCAAGAGGGGCGGGGGGGCCTGGAGACCCAGTACTTC	CASSQEGRGGLETQYF
TRBV5-6	.	TRBJ2-5	TRBD2	TGTGCCAGCAGCCTCCCTCCCGGGACTAGCGGGAGTTCTGAGACCCAGTACTTC	CASSLPPGTSGSSETQYF
TRBV6-5	.	TRBJ2-1	.	TGTGCCAGCAGTCCTCTGGGTAGCACCTACAATGAGCAGTTCTTC	CASSPLGSTYNEQFF
TRBV4-2	.	TRBJ1-6	.	TGTGCCAGCAGCCAAGAAGGATCAGGGGTAAATTCACCCCTCCACTTT	CASSQEGSGVNSPLHF
TRBV6-5	.	TRBJ2-7	.	TGTGCCAGCAGTTACTCGTCGGTCACGGAGCAGTACTTC	CASSYSSVTEQYF
TRBV10-3	.	TRBJ2-7	.	TGTGCCATCAGTGAAGGGTCCGAGCAGTACTTC	CAISEGSEQYF
TRBV19	.	TRBJ2-6	.	TGTGCCAGTAGTGTTACGGACTCTGGGGCCAACGTCCTGACTTTC	CASSVTDSGANVLTF
TRBV4-1	.	TRBJ2-5	TRBD1	TGCGCCAGCAGCCTACAGGGGATAGAGACCCAGTACTTC	CASSLQGIETQYF
TRBV25-1	.	TRBJ2-1	TRBD2	TGTGCCAGCAGTGAACAAGCGGGACCCTACAATGAGCAGTTCTTC	CASSEQAGPYNEQFF
TRBV29-1	.	TRBJ1-1	.	TGCAGCGTTGATGGGCAGGGTGAAGCTTTCTTT	CSVDGQGEAFF
TRBV5-4	once	TRBJ2-5	TRBD2	TGTGCCAGCAGCTTGGGGCTAGCGGGAGGGACCCAGTACTTC	CASSLGLAGGTQYF
TRBV2	.	TRBJ2-3	.	TGTGCCAGCAGCGCCCCTGCGGGGGCCTCCACAGATACGCAGTATTTT	CASSAPAGASTDTQYF
TRBV5-1	.	TRBJ2-1	TRBD1	TGCGCCAGCAGCTTAGGGACAGGGGGCAATGAGCAGTTCTTC	CASSLGTGGNEQFF
TRBV18	.	TRBJ1-1	TRBD1	TGTGCCAGCTCACCAAAGGGGGCGAACACTGAAGCTTTCTTT	CASSPKGANTEAFF
TRBV19	.	TRBJ2-7	.	TGTGCCAGTAGTATCAATGAAGGCTACGAGCAGTACTTC	CASSINEGYEQYF
TRBV21-1	once	TRBJ1-6	.	TGTGCCAGCAGCAAATGGCTCCCATCCTCGACCTATAATTCACCCCTCCACTTT	CASSKWLPSSTYNSPLHF
TRBV7-8	.	TRBJ1-1	.	TGTGCCAGCAGCCTTATAGTGGACAACACTGAAGCTTTCTTT	CASSLIVDNTEAFF
TRBV11-2	.	TRBJ1-1	.	TGTGCCAGCAGCGGGGAACGAGATAACACTGAAGCTTTCTTT	CASSGERDNTEAFF
TRBV7-2	.	TRBJ2-3	.	TGTGCCAGCAGCTTAGAAGATTTGTATACGCAGTATTTT	CASSLEDLYTQYF
TRBV5-1	.	TRBJ2-2	.	TGCGCCAGCGAACCTGGCGGCTACACCGGGGAGCTGTTTTTT	CASEPGGYTGELFF
TRBV27	.	TRBJ1-4	.	TGTGCCAGCAGTTCAGGTTGGGCAACTAATGAAAAACTGTTTTTT	CASSSGWATNEKLFF
TRBV7-9	once	TRBJ1-4	.	TGTGCCAGCAGCGTAGCGGGACGTCTTGAAAAACTGTTTTTT	CASSVAGRLEKLFF